One sample yielded the 19 T cell receptor beta chains listed below, sequenced in a study of T cells after yellow fever vaccination. TCRdb re-derived calls from the 5' RACE reads in MiXCR, one entry per CDR3 protein. The sample lists roughly 340,000 distinct CDR3 sequences, over 8% occurring once. The starting material was PBMCs, obtained on the day of the first yellow fever vaccination. These receptors were taken from a young man who received the YFV17D yellow fever vaccine.

The chain links TRBV4-2 to TRBJ1-5; D is undetermined. The CDR3 spans 15 residues. V lost 4 bases to trimming and J lost 5 bases, with 15 bases between them. Germline V gene sequence: CDR1 LGHNA, CDR2 YNFKEQ. Written as DNA, the CDR3 is TGTGCCAGCAGCCCCGAGGCGTCAACTTATCAGCCCCAGCATTTT. As protein: CASSPEASTYQPQHF.

This clonotype has only a few counts. The chain couples TRBV20-1 to TRBJ1-5; D is uncertain. The CDR3 is 13 amino acids. CDR1 DFQATT and CDR2 SNEGSKA come from the germline V gene (reference sequence). The ends were cut back, 0 bases at V and 7 bases at J, with 10 bases in the middle. CDR3 bases: TGCAGTGCTAGAGATTATCCGGGACAGCCCCAGCATTTT. Translation gives CSARDYPGQPQHF.

The chain employs TRBV7-9 and TRBJ2-5; perhaps D is TRBD1 or TRBD2 (5 bases each). This CDR3 contains 13 residues. Looked up from germline, CDR1 is SEHNR and CDR2 is FQNEAQ (reference sequence). V lost 7 bases and J 4 bases, leaving 13 bases between the germline ends. CDR3: CASIEGAGETQYF. The CDR3, as DNA: TGTGCCAGCATTGAAGGGGCGGGAGAGACCCAGTACTTC.

The chain has TRBV6-1 and TRBJ1-4, with TRBD1 identical over 10 bases. The ends lost 6 bases at V and 6 bases at J; junction bases unmatched: 16. The CDR3 length is 18 residues. Per the germline V gene, CDR1 is MNHNS and CDR2 is SASEGT. CDR3 in amino acids: CASSLRSGQGFRDEKLFF. CDR3 nucleotide sequence: TGTGCCAGCAGCCTTCGGTCGGGACAGGGGTTCAGAGATGAAAAACTGTTTTTT.

This clonotype was counted only a few times. The gene calls are TRBV20-1 and TRBJ1-1, with D possibly being TRBD1 (5 bases). CDR3 length: 14 amino acids. Germline CDR1 and CDR2: DFQATT and SNEGSKA (reference sequence). V lost 1 base, J lost 1 base, and 10 bases lay in between. CDR3 protein: CSARGGQQNTEAFF. CDR3 sequence (DNA): TGCAGTGCTAGAGGAGGACAACAGAACACTGAAGCTTTCTTT.

This clonotype was seen a few times. This chain joins TRBV5-1 and TRBJ2-2; TRBD1 might be the D (6 bases). CDR1 and CDR2 from the germline V gene are SGHRS and YFSETQ. Trimming removed 2 bases at V and 3 bases at J, with 11 bases between. This CDR3 is 15 amino acids long. The DNA of the CDR3 is TGCGCCAGCAGCTTATCGTCAGGGGACACCGGGGAGCTGTTTTTT. This gives the protein CASSLSSGDTGELFF.

The genes are TRBV10-3 and TRBJ1-4, with 9 bases identical to TRBD1. This CDR3 is built from 16 residues. The V and J ends lost 2 bases and 7 bases, in that order; junction bases with no gene match: 8. Germline loops: CDR1 ENHRY, CDR2 SYGVKD. CDR3 bases: TGTGCCATCAGTGAGGGGACAGGGCCGGTGTCTGAAAAACTGTTTTTT. As protein: CAISEGTGPVSEKLFF.

This clonotype was seen only a few times. The V and J genes are TRBV5-1 and TRBJ2-1, with D uncertain. CDR1 SGHRS and CDR2 YFSETQ come from the germline V gene. Trimming stripped 0 bases from V and 6 bases from J, with 10 bases between. The CDR3 runs 14 residues. CDR3 in DNA: TGCGCCAGCAGCTTGGCCAAGGGCGGCAATGAGCAGTTCTTC. Its protein is CASSLAKGGNEQFF.

This clonotype was detected a few times. The rearrangement joins TRBV10-3 to TRBJ2-7, with no clear D. The CDR3 sequence is 13 residues long. V shed 0 bases and J shed 3 bases, with 6 bases lying between them. The germline V gene encodes CDR1 ENHRY and CDR2 SYGVKD. DNA of the CDR3: TGTGCCATCAGTGAGTCTCCCGGCTACGAGCAGTACGTC. This gives the protein CAISESPGYEQYV.

The CDR3 DNA is TGTGCCAGCAGCAACCCTAAAAAAGGGGGCACAGATACGCAGTATTTT. Translated: CASSNPKKGGTDTQYF. This chain uses TRBV9 with TRBJ2-3; TRBD1 might be the D (5 bases). Looked up from germline, CDR1 is SGDLS and CDR2 is YYNGEE. The CDR3 loop spans 16 amino acids. Trimming cost V 4 bases and J 1 base, with 16 bases left between them.

The chain carries TRBV7-2 and TRBJ1-4, with D possibly matching TRBD1 (6 bases). This CDR3 is built from 13 residues. V lost 1 base and J lost 10, with 10 bases in between. CDR1 and CDR2 from the germline V gene are SGHTA and FQGNSA. The CDR3 loop reads CASSLEQGGKLFF. CDR3 sequence (DNA): TGTGCCAGCAGCTTAGAACAGGGAGGAAAACTGTTTTTT. The complete variable domain, with remaining parts taken from reference TRBV7-2 and TRBJ1-4, reads GAGVSQSPSNKVTEKGKDVELRCDPISGHTALYWYRQSLGQGLEFLIYFQGNSAPDKSGLPSDRFSAERTGGSVSTLTIQRTQQEDSAVYLCASSLEQGGKLFFGSGTQLSVL.

The rearrangement links TRBV18 to TRBJ1-4; TRBD1 is a possible D gene (5 bases). CDR1 KGHSH and CDR2 LQKENI come from the germline V gene. Trimming removed 6 bases at V and 12 bases at J, with 20 bases between. The CDR3 is 14 residues long. The CDR3 region has the DNA TGTGCCAGCTCCCCTAATCCGGGGACCTGGGAACTGTTTTTT. Translated, it gives CASSPNPGTWELFF.

This clonotype has a handful of counts. The rearrangement joins TRBV6-1 to TRBJ2-3; D is unclear. CDR3 size: 12 residues. Germline V gene lookup returns CDR1 MNHNS and CDR2 SASEGT. With 0 bases removed from V and 9 bases from J, the gap between germline ends came to 7 bases. As DNA, the CDR3 is TGTGCCAGCAGTGAAGCGGGGTACACGCAGTATTTT. This gives the protein CASSEAGYTQYF.

Only a few counts were recorded for this clonotype. V and J are TRBV15 and TRBJ2-1, with 12 bases matching TRBD2. Germline CDR1 reads LNHNV; CDR2 reads YYDKDF (reference sequence). Losses at the gene ends were 0 bases for V and 9 bases for J; bases not matched to a gene: 6. CDR3 length: 16 amino acids. CDR3 sequence: CATSRDILAGGLEQFF. As DNA, the CDR3 is TGTGCCACCAGCAGAGATATTCTAGCGGGGGGGCTTGAGCAGTTCTTC.

In this sample, this clonotype turned up a few times. Sequence at one end of the junction differs from germline and may be a read error. The V and J genes are TRBV20-1 and TRBJ2-5; D might be TRBD1 (6 bases). The germline CDR1 and CDR2 sequences are DFQATT and SNEGSKA (reference sequence). CDR3 size: 14 residues. CDR3 loop: CSARGSRNTGLGHF. CDR3 coding DNA: TGCAGTGCTAGAGGTTCCCGAAATACAGGGCTGGGACACTTC.

This clonotype appeared many times. The rearrangement uses TRBV7-3 and TRBJ2-7, with TRBD1 identical over 7 bases. CDR1 and CDR2 (germline): SGHTA, FQGTGA. After removal of 8 bases from V and 1 base from J, the junction contained 5 bases not matched to a gene. The length of the CDR3 is 13 residues. This chain's CDR3 is CASSRDRSYEQYF. CDR3 sequence (DNA): TGTGCCAGCTCACGGGACAGATCCTACGAGCAGTACTTC. Complete variable domain (other parts from reference TRBV7-3 and TRBJ2-7): GAGVSQTPSNKVTEKGKYVELRCDPISGHTALYWYRQSLGQGPEFLIYFQGTGAADDSGLPNDRFFAVRPEGSVSTLKIQRTERGDSAVYLCASSRDRSYEQYFGPGTRLTVT.

The chain joins TRBV24-1 to TRBJ2-5, with unresolved D. Germline V gene sequence: CDR1 KGHDR, CDR2 SFDVKD. The germline V and J ends were trimmed by 4 bases and 0 bases, with 5 bases remaining between them. This CDR3 contains 13 residues. The CDR3 loop is CATSEYNQETQYF. The CDR3 DNA reads TGTGCCACCAGTGAATATAACCAAGAGACCCAGTACTTC.

This clonotype was picked up many times. V is TRBV7-2 and J is TRBJ2-5; D may correspond to TRBD1 or TRBD2 (6 bases each). Germline CDR1 SGHTA, CDR2 FQGNSA. Between the trimmed V and J ends, which lost 2 bases and 5 bases, there was a span of 12 bases. The CDR3 consists of 14 residues. This CDR3 is CASSLSNGGETQYF. The CDR3 DNA reads TGTGCCAGCAGCTTAAGTAACGGGGGCGAGACCCAGTACTTC.

A few counts support this clonotype. This CDR3 is CASSARKGTNEKLFF. CDR3 nucleotide sequence: TGTGCCAGCAGTGCAAGGAAGGGAACTAATGAAAAACTGTTTTTT. The genes are TRBV12-3 or TRBV12-4 and TRBJ1-4; D remains ambiguous. The CDR3 is 15 amino acids. Trimming took off 5 bases at V and 1 base at J, with 11 bases between the two ends.